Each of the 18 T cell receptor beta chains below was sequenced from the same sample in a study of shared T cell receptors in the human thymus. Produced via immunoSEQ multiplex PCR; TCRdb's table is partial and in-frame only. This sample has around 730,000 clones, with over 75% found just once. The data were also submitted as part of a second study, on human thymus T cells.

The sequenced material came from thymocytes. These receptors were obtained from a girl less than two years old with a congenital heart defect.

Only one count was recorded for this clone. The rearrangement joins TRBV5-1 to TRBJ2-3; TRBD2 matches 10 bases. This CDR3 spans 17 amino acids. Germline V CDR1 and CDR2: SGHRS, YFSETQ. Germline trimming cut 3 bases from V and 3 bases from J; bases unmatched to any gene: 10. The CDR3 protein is CASSSPTSGWDTDTQYF. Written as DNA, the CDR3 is TGCGCCAGCAGCTCCCCGACTAGCGGGTGGGATACAGATACGCAGTATTTT.

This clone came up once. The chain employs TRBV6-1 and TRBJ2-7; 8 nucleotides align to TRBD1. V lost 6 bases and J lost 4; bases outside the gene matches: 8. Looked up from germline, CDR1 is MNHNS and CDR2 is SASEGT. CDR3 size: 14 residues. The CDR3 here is CASSFSGGPYEQYF. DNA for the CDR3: TGTGCCAGCAGCTTCTCAGGGGGCCCTTACGAGCAGTACTTC.

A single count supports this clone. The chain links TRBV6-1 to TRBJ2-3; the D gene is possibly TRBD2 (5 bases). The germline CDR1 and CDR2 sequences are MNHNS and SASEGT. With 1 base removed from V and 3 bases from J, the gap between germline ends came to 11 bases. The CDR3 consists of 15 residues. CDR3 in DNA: TGTGCCAGCAGTGAAGATTTTCCGGGGACAGATACGCAGTATTTT. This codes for CASSEDFPGTDTQYF.

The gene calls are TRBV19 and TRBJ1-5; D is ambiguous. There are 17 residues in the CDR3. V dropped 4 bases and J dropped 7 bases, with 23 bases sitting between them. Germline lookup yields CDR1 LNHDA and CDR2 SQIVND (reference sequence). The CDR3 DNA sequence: TGTGCCAGTAGTAGACTGTGGGCACCCGAGTCGGGACAGCCCCAGCATTTT. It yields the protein CASSRLWAPESGQPQHF.

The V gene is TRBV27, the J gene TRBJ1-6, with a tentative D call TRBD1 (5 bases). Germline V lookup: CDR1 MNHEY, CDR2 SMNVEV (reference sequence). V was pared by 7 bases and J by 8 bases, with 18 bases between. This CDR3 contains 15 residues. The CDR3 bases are TGTGCCAGCAAGAACACAGGACCTAGCGATTCACCCCTCCACTTT. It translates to CASKNTGPSDSPLHF.

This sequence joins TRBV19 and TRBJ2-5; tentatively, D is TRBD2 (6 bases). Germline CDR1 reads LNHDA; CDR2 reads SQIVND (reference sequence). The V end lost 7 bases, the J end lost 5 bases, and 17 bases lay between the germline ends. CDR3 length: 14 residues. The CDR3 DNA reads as TGTGCCAGTACCTTACGCCCGGCGGGGGAGACCCAGTACTTC. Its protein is CASTLRPAGETQYF.

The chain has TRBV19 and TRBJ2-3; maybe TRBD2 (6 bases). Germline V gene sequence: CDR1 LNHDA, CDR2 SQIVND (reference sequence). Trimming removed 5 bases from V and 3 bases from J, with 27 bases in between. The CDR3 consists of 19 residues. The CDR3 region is CASSRIGTQRLLQTDTQYF. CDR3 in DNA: TGTGCCAGTAGTCGAATAGGGACTCAACGATTACTCCAAACAGATACGCAGTATTTT.

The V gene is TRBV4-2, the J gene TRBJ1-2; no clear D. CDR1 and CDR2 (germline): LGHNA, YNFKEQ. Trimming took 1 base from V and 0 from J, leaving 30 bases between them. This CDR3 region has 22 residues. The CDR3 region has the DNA TGTGCCAGCAGCCAAGGGTCTGGTGAGGGTACTCTTACTCAACCAGCTAACTATGGCTACACCTTC. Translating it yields CASSQGSGEGTLTQPANYGYTF.

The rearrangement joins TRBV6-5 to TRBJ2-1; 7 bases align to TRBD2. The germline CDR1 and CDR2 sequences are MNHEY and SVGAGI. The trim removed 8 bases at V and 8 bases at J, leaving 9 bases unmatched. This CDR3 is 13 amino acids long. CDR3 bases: TGTGCCAGCGGACCGGGGGGAAGAGATGAGCAGTTCTTC. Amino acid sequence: CASGPGGRDEQFF.

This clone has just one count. CDR3 protein: CASSAPDRGQQVYGYTF. The DNA for the CDR3 is TGTGCCAGCAGCGCCCCCGACAGGGGACAGCAAGTATATGGCTACACCTTC. The chain has TRBV5-4 and TRBJ1-2; 8 bases match TRBD1. After removal of 4 bases from V and 5 bases from J, the junction contained 16 bases not matched to a gene. This CDR3 spans 17 amino acids. Germline V gives CDR1 SGHNT, CDR2 YYREEE (reference sequence). The full variable domain, with the rest looked up from reference TRBV5-4 and TRBJ1-2, is ETGVTQSPTHLIKTRGQQVTLRCSSQSGHNTVSWYQQALGQGPQFIFQYYREEENGRGNFPPRFSGLQFPNYSSELNVNALELDDSALYLCASSAPDRGQQVYGYTFGSGTRLTVV.

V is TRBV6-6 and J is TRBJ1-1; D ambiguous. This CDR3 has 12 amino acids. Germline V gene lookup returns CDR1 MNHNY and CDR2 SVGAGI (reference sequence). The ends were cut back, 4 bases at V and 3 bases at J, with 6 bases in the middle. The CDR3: CASSSRDTEAFF. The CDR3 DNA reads TGTGCCAGCAGTTCCCGGGACACTGAAGCTTTCTTT.

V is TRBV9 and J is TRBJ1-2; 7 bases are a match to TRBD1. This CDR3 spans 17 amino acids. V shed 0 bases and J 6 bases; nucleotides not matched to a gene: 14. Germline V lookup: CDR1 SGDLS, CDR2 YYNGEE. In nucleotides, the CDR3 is TGTGCCAGCAGCGTAGCTACAGGGGTCACAATGGAGAATGGCTACACCTTC. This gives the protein CASSVATGVTMENGYTF. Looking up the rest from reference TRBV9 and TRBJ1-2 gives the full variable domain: DSGVTQTPKHLITATGQRVTLRCSPRSGDLSVYWYQQSLDQGLQFLIQYYNGEERAKGNILERFSAQQFPDLHSELNLSSLELGDSALYFCASSVATGVTMENGYTFGSGTRLTVV.

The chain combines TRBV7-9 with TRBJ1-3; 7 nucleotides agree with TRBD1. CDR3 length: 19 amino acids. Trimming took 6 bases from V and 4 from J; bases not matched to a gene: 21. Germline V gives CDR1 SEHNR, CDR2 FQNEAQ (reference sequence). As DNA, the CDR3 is TGTGCCAGCAGTCCTACCGGGACAGTGAGATCCTGGGACGGAAACACCATATATTTT. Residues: CASSPTGTVRSWDGNTIYF. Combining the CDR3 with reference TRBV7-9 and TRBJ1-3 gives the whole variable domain DTGVSQNPRHKITKRGQNVTFRCDPISEHNRLYWYRQTLGQGPEFLTYFQNEAQLEKSRLLSDRFSAERPKGSFSTLEIQRTEQGDSAMYLCASSPTGTVRSWDGNTIYFGEGSWLTVV.

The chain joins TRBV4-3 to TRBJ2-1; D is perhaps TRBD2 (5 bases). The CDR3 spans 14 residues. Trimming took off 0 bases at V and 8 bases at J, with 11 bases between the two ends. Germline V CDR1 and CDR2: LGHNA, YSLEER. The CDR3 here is CASSQDGDCDEQFF. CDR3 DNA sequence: TGCGCCAGCAGCCAAGACGGGGATTGCGATGAGCAGTTCTTC.

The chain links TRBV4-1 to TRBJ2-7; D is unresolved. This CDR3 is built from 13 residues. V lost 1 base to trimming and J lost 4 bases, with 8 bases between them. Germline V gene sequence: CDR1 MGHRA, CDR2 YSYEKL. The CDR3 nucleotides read TGCGCCAGCAGCCAAGGCATACTATACGAGCAGTACTTC. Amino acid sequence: CASSQGILYEQYF.

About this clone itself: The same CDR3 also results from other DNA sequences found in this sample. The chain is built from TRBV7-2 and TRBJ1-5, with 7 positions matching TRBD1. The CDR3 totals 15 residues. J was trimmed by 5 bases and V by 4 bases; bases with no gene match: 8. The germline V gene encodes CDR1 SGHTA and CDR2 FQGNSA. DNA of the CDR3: TGTGCCAGCAGCTCTCAGGGGGGTGCGGATCAGCCCCAGCATTTT. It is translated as CASSSQGGADQPQHF.

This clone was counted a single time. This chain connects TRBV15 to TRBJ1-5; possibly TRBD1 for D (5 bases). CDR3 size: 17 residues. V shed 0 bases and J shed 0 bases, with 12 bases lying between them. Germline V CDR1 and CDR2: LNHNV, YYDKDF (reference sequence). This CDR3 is CATSREQGRTSNQPQHF. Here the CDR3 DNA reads TGTGCCACCAGCAGAGAGCAGGGCCGCACTAGCAATCAGCCCCAGCATTTT.

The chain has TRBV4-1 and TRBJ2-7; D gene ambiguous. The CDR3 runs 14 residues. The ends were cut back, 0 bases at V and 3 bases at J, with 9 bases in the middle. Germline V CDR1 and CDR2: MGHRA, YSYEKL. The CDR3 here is CASSQDSPVYEQYF. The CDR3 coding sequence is TGCGCCAGCAGCCAAGATTCGCCAGTCTACGAGCAGTACTTC.